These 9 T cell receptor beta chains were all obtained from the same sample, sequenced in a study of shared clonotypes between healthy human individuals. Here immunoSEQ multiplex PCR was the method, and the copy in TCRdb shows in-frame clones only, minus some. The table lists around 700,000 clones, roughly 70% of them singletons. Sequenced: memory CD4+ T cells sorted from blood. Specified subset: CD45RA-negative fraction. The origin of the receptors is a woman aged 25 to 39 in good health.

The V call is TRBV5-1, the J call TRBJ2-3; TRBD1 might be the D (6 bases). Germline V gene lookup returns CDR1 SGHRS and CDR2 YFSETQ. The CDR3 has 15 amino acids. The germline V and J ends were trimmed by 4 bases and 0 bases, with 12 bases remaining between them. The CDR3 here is CASSDRTASTDTQYF. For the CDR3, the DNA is TGCGCCAGCAGCGACCGGACAGCTAGCACAGATACGCAGTATTTT.

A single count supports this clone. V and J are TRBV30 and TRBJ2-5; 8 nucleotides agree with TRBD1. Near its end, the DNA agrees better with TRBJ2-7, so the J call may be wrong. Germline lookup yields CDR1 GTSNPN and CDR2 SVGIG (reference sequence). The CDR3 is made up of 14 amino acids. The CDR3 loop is CAWSPPTGVHEQYF. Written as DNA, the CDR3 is TGTGCCTGGAGTCCCCCGACAGGGGTCCACGAGCAGTACTTC.

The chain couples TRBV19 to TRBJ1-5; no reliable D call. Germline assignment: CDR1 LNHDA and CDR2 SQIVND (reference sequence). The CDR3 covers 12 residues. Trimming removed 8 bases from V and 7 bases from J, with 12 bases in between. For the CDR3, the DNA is TGTGCCAGTCTCGGGTCGGGCCAGCCCCAGCATTTT. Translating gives CASLGSGQPQHF.

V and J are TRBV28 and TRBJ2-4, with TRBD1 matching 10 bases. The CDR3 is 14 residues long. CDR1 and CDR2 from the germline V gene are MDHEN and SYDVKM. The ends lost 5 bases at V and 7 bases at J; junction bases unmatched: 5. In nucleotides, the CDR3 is TGTGCCAGCAGTCTCGGGACAGGGGTCAACATTCAGTACTTC. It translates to CASSLGTGVNIQYF.

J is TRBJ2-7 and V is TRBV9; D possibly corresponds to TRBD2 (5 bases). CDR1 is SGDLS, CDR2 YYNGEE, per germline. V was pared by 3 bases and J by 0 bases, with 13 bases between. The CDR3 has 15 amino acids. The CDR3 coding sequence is TGTGCCAGCAGCGCCATGCGACGGGGCTCCTACGAGCAGTACTTC. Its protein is CASSAMRRGSYEQYF.

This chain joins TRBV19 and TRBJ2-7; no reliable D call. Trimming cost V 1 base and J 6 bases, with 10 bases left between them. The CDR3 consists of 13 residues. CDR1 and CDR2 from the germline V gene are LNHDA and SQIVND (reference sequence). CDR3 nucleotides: TGTGCCAGTAGTATAGCCTGGTTGGGCGAGCAGTACTTC. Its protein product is CASSIAWLGEQYF.

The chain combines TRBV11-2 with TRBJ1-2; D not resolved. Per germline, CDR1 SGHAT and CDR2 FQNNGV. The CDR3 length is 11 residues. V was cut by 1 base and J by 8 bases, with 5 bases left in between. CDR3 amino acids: CASSLGGGYTF. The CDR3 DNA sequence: TGTGCCAGCAGCTTAGGAGGAGGCTACACCTTC.

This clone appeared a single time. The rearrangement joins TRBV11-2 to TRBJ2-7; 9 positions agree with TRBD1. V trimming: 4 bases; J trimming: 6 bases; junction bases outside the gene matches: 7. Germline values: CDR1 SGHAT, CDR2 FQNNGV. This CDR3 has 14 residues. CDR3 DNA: TGTGCCAGCAGCTCCGGGACAGGGATATCCGAGCAGTACTTC. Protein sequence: CASSSGTGISEQYF.

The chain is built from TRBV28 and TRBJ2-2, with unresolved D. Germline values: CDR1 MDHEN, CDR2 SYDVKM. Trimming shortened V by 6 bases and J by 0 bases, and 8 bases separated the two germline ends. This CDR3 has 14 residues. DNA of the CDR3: TGTGCCAGCAGGCGACCGACGAACACCGGGGAGCTGTTTTTT. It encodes CASRRPTNTGELFF.